Listed below are T cell receptor beta chains from one sample, sequenced in a study of cytomegalovirus exposure and HLA in healthy donors. The method was immunoSEQ multiplex PCR; TCRdb's version includes in-frame clones alone and lacks a portion of them. The sample records roughly 200,000 clones, 76% being singletons. The sample taken for sequencing was PBMCs. These receptors were obtained from a man between 18 and 29 years old in good health and CMV-seronegative. The CDR3 runs from the conserved cysteine through the conserved F or W. D genes are given only for firm matches. Not every row has a clone size; where given, it reads once, few, many or a size class.

j_call,clone_size,d_call,v_call,cdr3_nt,cdr3_aa
TRBJ2-5,.,.,TRBV20-1,TGCAGTGCTAGAGTTCAGAACCCCCAGTACTTC,CSARVQNPQYF
TRBJ2-1,.,.,TRBV29-1,TGCAGCGTGGTAGCTGGAGGAGGTTACAATGAGCAGTTCTTC,CSVVAGGGYNEQFF
TRBJ2-3,.,TRBD2,TRBV5-1,TGCGCCAGCAGCTTGACTAGCGGGACTGCAGATACGCAGTATTTT,CASSLTSGTADTQYF
TRBJ1-6,.,TRBD1,TRBV6-5,TGTGCCAGCAGTGACAGGGATCGGGGTTCACCCCTCCACTTT,CASSDRDRGSPLHF
TRBJ2-1,.,.,TRBV2,TGTGCCAGCAGTATCCTTGACAGTAACAATGAGCAGTTCTTC,CASSILDSNNEQFF
TRBJ2-7,.,TRBD1,TRBV30,TGTGCCGGTGACAGGGGATCCTACGAGCAGTACTTC,CAGDRGSYEQYF
TRBJ2-1,once,.,TRBV4-1,TGCGCCAGCAGCCACCACAAGGCGGGGGCCGAGCAGTTCTTC,CASSHHKAGAEQFF
TRBJ2-4,.,.,TRBV2,TGTGCCAGCAAGGCGGGCTCCAAAAACATTCAGTACTTC,CASKAGSKNIQYF
TRBJ2-6,.,TRBD2,TRBV10-2,TGCGCCAGCAGTGAGTCGGGAGGGAGGGCCAACGTCCTGACTTTC,CASSESGGRANVLTF
TRBJ2-6,.,.,TRBV6-1,TGTGCCACCAAAAGGGACACCTCTAACGTCCTGACTTTC,CATKRDTSNVLTF
TRBJ2-1,.,.,TRBV25-1,TGTGCCAGCAGTGATGGGGGCCTTTTAGGGGGAGGGGGGCAGTTCTTC,CASSDGGLLGGGGQFF
TRBJ2-3,.,TRBD2,TRBV5-6,TGTGCCAGCAGCTTGCGGGCTAGCGGGAGATCAGATACGCAGTATTTT,CASSLRASGRSDTQYF
TRBJ2-1,.,TRBD1,TRBV29-1,TGCAGCGTTGTACAGGGGGTTTCCTACAATGAGCAGTTCTTC,CSVVQGVSYNEQFF
TRBJ2-7,.,TRBD1,TRBV7-9,TGTGCCAGCCAATCCCAGGGGGTCTACGAGCAGTACTTC,CASQSQGVYEQYF
TRBJ2-3,few,.,TRBV10-3,TGTGCCATCAGGTCTAGCGACAAGGGATATACGCAGTATTTT,CAIRSSDKGYTQYF
TRBJ1-5,many,.,TRBV6-5,TGTGCCACCCAAGGGGGGGTCAATCAGCCCCAGCATTTT,CATQGGVNQPQHF
TRBJ1-3,.,TRBD1,TRBV6-5,TGTGCCAGCAGTACTTCCGACAGGGTTGGAAACACCATATATTTT,CASSTSDRVGNTIYF
TRBJ2-1,.,TRBD2,TRBV7-8,TGTGCCAGCAGCTTACACCTAGCGGGAGTCTGGAATGAGCAGTTCTTC,CASSLHLAGVWNEQFF
TRBJ2-5,few,.,TRBV29-1,TGCAGCGTGGCATTGAACCAAGAGACCCAGTACTTC,CSVALNQETQYF
TRBJ2-7,.,TRBD2,TRBV4-2,TGTGCCAGCAGCCAAGTAAGGACTAGCGGGAGCTACGAGCAGTACTTC,CASSQVRTSGSYEQYF
TRBJ2-5,few,.,TRBV6-5,TGTGCCAGCAGTTCCCGGGGGGCGGGAGTTGAGACCCAGTACTTC,CASSSRGAGVETQYF
TRBJ2-2,.,.,TRBV11-3,TGTGCCAGCACTAAAAGCACAGCTTCGAACACCGGGGAGCTGTTTTTT,CASTKSTASNTGELFF
TRBJ2-7,.,TRBD1,TRBV19,TGTGCCAGTAGTGCGATGGGGGACAGTATGCAGTACTTC,CASSAMGDSMQYF
TRBJ1-4,.,TRBD1,TRBV27,TGTGCCAGCATCCACCTCCGGGGGACAGGGAATGAAAAACTGTTTTTT,CASIHLRGTGNEKLFF
TRBJ2-5,.,.,TRBV4-1,TGCGCCAGCAGCCAAGTAGGCCAGGGCGAAGAGACCCAGTACTTC,CASSQVGQGEETQYF
TRBJ2-5,.,.,TRBV18,TGTGCCAGCTCAGATACTAGCCAAGAGACCCAGTACTTC,CASSDTSQETQYF
TRBJ1-2,.,.,TRBV6-5,TGTGCCAGCAGTTACGGTGGCGGCTACTATGGCTACACCTTC,CASSYGGGYYGYTF
TRBJ2-5,.,TRBD2,TRBV9,TGTGCCAGCAGCGTAACTAGCGGGAGAAGGGGTTTAGAGACCCAGTACTTC,CASSVTSGRRGLETQYF
TRBJ2-3,.,.,TRBV5-1,TGCGCCAGCAGCTTCCAGTCAGATACGCAGTATTTT,CASSFQSDTQYF
TRBJ2-3,.,.,TRBV9,TGTGCCAGCAGCCCCCGCGGGGGCGTGACAGATACGCAGTATTTT,CASSPRGGVTDTQYF
TRBJ1-4,once,.,TRBV4-1,TGCGCCAGCAGCCTTTTTAACCCTCCAGACTCAACTAATGAAAAACTGTTTTTT,CASSLFNPPDSTNEKLFF
TRBJ1-2,.,.,TRBV6-5,TGTGCCAGCCGTCCTAACGGCGGGCTTGAAGGTGGATACACCTTC,CASRPNGGLEGGYTF
TRBJ1-1,.,.,TRBV21-1,TGTGCCAGCAGCTCGGGGACAGGAATACACACTGAAGCTTTCTTT,CASSSGTGIHTEAFF
TRBJ1-1,once,TRBD1,TRBV6-1,TGTGCCAGCAGTAAACAGGGACAGGTGAACACTGAAGCTTTCTTT,CASSKQGQVNTEAFF
TRBJ2-3,.,TRBD1,TRBV6-6,TGTGCCAGCAGTTTTGGGGGACAGAGCACAGATACGCAGTATTTT,CASSFGGQSTDTQYF
TRBJ1-3,.,TRBD1,TRBV6-6,TGTGCCAGCAGCCCAAACAGGGGCTCTGGAAACACCATATATTTT,CASSPNRGSGNTIYF
TRBJ1-1,.,TRBD1,TRBV7-6,TGTGCCAGCAGACAGGGACAGGCCTCGAACACTGAAGCTTTCTTT,CASRQGQASNTEAFF
TRBJ2-1,.,.,TRBV10-1,TGCGCCAGCAGGACTAGTGGGTCCCATGAGCAGTTCTTC,CASRTSGSHEQFF
TRBJ1-4,.,.,TRBV2,TGTGCCAGCACAACCCGACAGACTAATGAAAAACTGTTTTTT,CASTTRQTNEKLFF
TRBJ2-1,.,TRBD2,TRBV7-9,TGTGCCAGCAGCTTTCTAGCGGGCATCGAAAATGAGCAGTTCTTC,CASSFLAGIENEQFF